This T cell receptor (beta chain) was recorded in a study of cytomegalovirus exposure and HLA in healthy donors. On the study more broadly: Among the 398 donors who were genotyped, 70% to 90% fell in the genetic ancestry cluster that is associated with self-reported Caucasian donors. Notes on the study in general: According to an earlier analysis, most TCR beta V segments yielded productive rearrangements about 90% or about 30% of the time. The study assumed roughly uniform donor sequencing depth for presence/absence analyses.

The CDR3 loop spans 16 amino acids. The trim removed 4 bases at V and 2 bases at J, leaving 10 bases unmatched. The germline gives CDR1 MNHEY, CDR2 SMNVEV (reference sequence). The PCR made use of 60 Vbeta and 13 Jbeta primers. TCRdb keeps only in-frame clones here, not all; method: immunoSEQ multiplex PCR. The sample includes 78,000 or so clones, 62% of them seen just once. The donors, nominally healthy at sampling, likely had unrecorded immune exposures. To note about this clone: Its cognate antigen is unknown.

The source of this sequence is a male donor in good health and CMV-seropositive. The gene calls are TRBV27 and TRBJ2-7, with 8 nucleotides matching TRBD1. Sample: PBMCs. CDR3 bases: TGTGCCAGCAGTTACCGATTCGGACAGGGAACCTACGAGCAGTACTTC. This sequence encodes CASSYRFGQGTYEQYF.